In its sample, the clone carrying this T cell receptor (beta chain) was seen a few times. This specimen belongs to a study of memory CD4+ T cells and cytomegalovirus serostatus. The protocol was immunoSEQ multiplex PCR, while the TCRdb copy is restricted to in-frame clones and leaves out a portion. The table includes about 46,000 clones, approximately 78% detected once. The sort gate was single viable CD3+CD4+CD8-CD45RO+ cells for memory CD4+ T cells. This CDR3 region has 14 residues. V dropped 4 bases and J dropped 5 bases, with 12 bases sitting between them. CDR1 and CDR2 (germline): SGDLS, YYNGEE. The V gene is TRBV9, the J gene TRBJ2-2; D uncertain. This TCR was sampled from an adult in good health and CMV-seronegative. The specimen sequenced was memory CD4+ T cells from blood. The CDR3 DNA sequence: TGTGCCAGCAGCCCAACTTGGGGTACCGGGGAGCTGTTTTTT. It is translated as CASSPTWGTGELFF.